This TCR beta chain was identified in a study of T cells in Graves' hyperthyroidism and ophthalmopathy. Amplification of TCR beta CDR3 regions used RNA as the template. An initial round of RT-PCR targeting the TCR CDR3 relied on the HTBI primer set. TCRdb reprocessed the multiplex PCR reads with MiXCR, giving one entry per CDR3 protein. Of some 370,000 distinct CDR3 sequences in the sample, about 14% were seen once. Diagnosing involved the use of clinical symptoms, serum thyroxine and TRAb, thyroid ultrasound and orbital computed tomography. Many counts were recorded for this clonotype. The material sequenced was blood. The receptor was isolated from a man aged 50 to 60 with Graves' ophthalmopathy.

CDR3: CASSDLFTSGKNEQFF. The DNA for the CDR3 is TGTGCCAGCAGTGACCTCTTTACTAGCGGGAAGAATGAGCAGTTCTTC. The rearrangement links TRBV6-1 to TRBJ2-1; 10 nucleotides align to TRBD2. Trimming took 3 bases from V and 7 from J; bases not matched to a gene: 9. There are 16 residues in the CDR3. Germline CDR1 reads MNHNS; CDR2 reads SASEGT.